This TCR beta chain was observed in a study of T cells after yellow fever vaccination. TCRdb processed the 5' RACE reads anew with MiXCR; each CDR3 protein has one entry. The data show hundreds of thousands of distinct CDR3 sequences, around an eighth seen once. This clonotype was seen more than once but under ten times. The antigen is undetermined. V lost 1 base and J 1 base, leaving 9 bases between the germline ends. There are 16 residues in the CDR3. Germline-derived CDR1 and CDR2 are KGHDR and SFDVKD. The study's findings and limits: Weaker, the secondary response had a peak occurring faster, on day 5 versus 15. Contaminating bulk clonotypes could be abundant in FACS-sorted repertoires.

The chain has TRBV24-1 and TRBJ2-2, with D tentatively TRBD1 (5 bases). The receptor was derived from a man in his late teens or twenties who received the YFV17D yellow fever vaccine. The source was CD4+ T cells sorted from PBMCs, collected 15 days after the yellow fever booster vaccination. The CDR3 DNA sequence: TGTGCCACCAGTGATTTAGGCAGGGAGAACACCGGGGAGCTGTTTTTT. It yields the protein CATSDLGRENTGELFF.